This T cell receptor beta chain is from a study of blood T cell repertoires in COVID-19. For the study at large: Sources were T cells, B-cell-depleted T cells, or PBMCs; the material itself was cDNA or gDNA.

With 3 bases clipped from V and 6 bases from J, the junction kept 4 bases outside the gene matches. CDR1 is SGHVS and CDR2 is FNYEAQ in the germline V gene. The CDR3 runs to 15 residues. Some clones are missing from TCRdb's copy, which holds only in-frame ones; the method was immunoSEQ multiplex PCR. The sample records roughly 80,000 clones, roughly 87% being singletons. Sequencing used peripheral blood. This sequence originates from a woman older than 75 with active or convalescent COVID-19. This chain links TRBV7-6 with TRBJ1-6; the match to TRBD1 covers 8 bases. The CDR3 DNA sequence: TGTGCCAGCAGCTTGGACCAGGGGGCTAATTCACCCCTCCACTTT. The encoded protein is CASSLDQGANSPLHF. Based on the CDR3 plus reference TRBV7-6 and TRBJ1-6, the full variable domain is GAGVSQSPRYKVTKRGQDVALRCDPISGHVSLYWYRQALGQGPEFLTYFNYEAQQDKSGLPNDRFSAERPEGSISTLTIQRTEQRDSAMYRCASSLDQGANSPLHFGNGTRLTVT.